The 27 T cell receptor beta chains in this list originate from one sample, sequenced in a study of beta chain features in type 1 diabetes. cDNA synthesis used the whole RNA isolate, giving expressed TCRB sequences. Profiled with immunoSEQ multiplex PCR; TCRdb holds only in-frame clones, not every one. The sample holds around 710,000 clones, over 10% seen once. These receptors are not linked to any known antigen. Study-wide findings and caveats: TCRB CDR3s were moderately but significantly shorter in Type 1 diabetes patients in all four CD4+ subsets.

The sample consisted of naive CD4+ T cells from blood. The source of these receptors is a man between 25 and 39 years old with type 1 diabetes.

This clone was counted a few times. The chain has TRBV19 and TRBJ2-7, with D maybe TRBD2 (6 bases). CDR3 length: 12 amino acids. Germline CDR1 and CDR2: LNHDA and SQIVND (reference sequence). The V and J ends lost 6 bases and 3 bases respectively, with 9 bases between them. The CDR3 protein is CASREGNYEQYF. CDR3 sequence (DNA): TGTGCCAGTAGGGAGGGGAACTACGAGCAGTACTTC. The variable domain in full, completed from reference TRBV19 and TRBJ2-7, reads DGGITQSPKYLFRKEGQNVTLSCEQNLNHDAMYWYRQDPGQGLRLIYYSQIVNDFQKGDIAEGYSVSREKKESFPLTVTSAQKNPTAFYLCASREGNYEQYFGPGTRLTVT.

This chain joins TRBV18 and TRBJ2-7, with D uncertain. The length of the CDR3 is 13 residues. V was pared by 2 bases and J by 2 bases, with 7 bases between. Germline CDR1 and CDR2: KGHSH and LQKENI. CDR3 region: CASSPTVAYEQYF. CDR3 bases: TGTGCCAGCTCACCAACCGTTGCCTACGAGCAGTACTTC.

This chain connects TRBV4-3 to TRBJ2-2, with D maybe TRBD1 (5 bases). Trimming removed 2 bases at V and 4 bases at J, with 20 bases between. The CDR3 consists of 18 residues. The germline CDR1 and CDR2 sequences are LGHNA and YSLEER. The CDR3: CASSQKGADPLSTGELFF. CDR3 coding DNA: TGCGCCAGCAGCCAAAAAGGGGCCGATCCTCTTAGCACCGGGGAGCTGTTTTTT.

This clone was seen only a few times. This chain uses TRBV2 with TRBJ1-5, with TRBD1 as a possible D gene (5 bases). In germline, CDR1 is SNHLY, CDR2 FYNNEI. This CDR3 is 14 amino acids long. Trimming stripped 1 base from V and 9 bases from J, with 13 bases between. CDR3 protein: CASSEGRGRGPQHF. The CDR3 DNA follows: TGTGCCAGCAGTGAAGGGAGGGGACGGGGGCCCCAGCATTTT.

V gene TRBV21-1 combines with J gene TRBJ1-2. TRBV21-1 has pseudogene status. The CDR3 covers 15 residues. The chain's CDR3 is CASSKVSSLNYGYTF. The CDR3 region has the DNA TGTGCCAGCAGCAAAGTGTCTAGTCTTAACTATGGCTACACCTTC.

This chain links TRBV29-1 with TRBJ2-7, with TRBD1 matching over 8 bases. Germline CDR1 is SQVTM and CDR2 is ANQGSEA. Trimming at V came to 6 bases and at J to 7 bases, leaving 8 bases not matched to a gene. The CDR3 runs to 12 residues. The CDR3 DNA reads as TGCAGCGTATCCACAGGGGGGAAAGAGCAGTACTTC. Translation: CSVSTGGKEQYF.

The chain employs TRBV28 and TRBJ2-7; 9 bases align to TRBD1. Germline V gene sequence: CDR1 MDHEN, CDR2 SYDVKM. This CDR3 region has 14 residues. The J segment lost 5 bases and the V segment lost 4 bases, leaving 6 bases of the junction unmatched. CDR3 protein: CASSSRDRVHEQYF. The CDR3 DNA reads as TGTGCCAGCAGTTCCCGGGACAGGGTTCACGAGCAGTACTTC.

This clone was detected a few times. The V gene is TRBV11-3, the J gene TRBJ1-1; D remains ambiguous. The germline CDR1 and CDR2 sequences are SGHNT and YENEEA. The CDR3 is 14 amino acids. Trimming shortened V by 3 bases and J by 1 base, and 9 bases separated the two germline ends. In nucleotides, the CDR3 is TGTGCCAGCAGCTTCGCCTCGTGGAACACTGAAGCTTTCTTT. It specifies CASSFASWNTEAFF.

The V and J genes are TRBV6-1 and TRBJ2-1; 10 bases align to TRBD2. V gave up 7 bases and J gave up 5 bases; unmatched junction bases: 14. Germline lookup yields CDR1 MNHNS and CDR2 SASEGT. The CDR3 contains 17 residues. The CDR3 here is CASTQALAGAKNNEQFF. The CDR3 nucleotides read TGTGCCAGCACTCAAGCCCTAGCGGGGGCTAAGAACAATGAGCAGTTCTTC.

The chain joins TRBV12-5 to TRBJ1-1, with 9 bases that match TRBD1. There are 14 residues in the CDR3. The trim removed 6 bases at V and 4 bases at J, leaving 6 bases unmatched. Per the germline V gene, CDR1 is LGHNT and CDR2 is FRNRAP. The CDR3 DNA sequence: TGTGCTAGTGGGCTGGACAGGGGCAGCACTGAAGCTTTCTTT. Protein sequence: CASGLDRGSTEAFF.

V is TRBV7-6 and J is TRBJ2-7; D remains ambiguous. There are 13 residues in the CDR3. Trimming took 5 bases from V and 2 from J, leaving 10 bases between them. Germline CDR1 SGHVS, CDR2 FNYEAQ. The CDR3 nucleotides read TGTGCCAGCAGCGCCGGAAAAGCCTACGAGCAGTACTTC. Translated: CASSAGKAYEQYF.

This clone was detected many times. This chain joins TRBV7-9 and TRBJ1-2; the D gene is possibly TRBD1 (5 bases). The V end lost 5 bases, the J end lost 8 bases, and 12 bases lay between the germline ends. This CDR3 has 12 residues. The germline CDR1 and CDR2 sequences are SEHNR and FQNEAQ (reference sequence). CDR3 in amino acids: CASSPQGTGYTF. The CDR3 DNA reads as TGTGCCAGCAGCCCCCAAGGGACCGGCTACACCTTC.

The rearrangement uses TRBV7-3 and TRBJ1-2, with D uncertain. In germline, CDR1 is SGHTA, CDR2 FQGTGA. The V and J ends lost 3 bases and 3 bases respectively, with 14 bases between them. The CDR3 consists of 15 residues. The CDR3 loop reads CASSLYTRVDYGYTF. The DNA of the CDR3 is TGTGCCAGCAGCTTGTACACCCGGGTGGACTATGGCTACACCTTC.

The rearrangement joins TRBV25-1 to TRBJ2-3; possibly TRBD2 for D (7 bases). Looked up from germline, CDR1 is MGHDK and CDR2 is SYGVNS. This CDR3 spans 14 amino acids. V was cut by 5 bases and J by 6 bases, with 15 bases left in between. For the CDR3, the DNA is TGTGCCAGCAGTCCACCCGGGGGGCGGGATACGCAGTATTTT. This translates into CASSPPGGRDTQYF.

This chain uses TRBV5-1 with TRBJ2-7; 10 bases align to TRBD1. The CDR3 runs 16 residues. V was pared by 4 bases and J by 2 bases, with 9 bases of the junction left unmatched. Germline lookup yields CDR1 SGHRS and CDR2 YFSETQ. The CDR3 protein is CASSLPGGTGAYEQYF. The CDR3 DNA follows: TGCGCCAGCAGCCTCCCAGGAGGGACAGGGGCCTACGAGCAGTACTTC.

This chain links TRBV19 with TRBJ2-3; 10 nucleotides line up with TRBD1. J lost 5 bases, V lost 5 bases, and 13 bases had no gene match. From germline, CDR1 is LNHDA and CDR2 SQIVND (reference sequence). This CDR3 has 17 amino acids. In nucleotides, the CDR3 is TGTGCCAGTAGTTCCGCGGGACAGGGGCTTCCACTAGATACGCAGTATTTT. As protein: CASSSAGQGLPLDTQYF.

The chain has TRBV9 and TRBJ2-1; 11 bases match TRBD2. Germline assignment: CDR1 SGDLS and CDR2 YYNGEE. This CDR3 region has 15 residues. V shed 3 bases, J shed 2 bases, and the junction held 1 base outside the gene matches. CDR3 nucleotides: TGTGCCAGCAGCGAGACTAGCGGGGCCTACAATGAGCAGTTCTTC. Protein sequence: CASSETSGAYNEQFF.

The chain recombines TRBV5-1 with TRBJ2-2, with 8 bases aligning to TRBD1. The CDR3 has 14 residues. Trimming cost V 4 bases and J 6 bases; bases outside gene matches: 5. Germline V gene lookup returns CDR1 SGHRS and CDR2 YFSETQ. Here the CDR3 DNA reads TGCGCCAGCAGCGACCGGACAGGGCCCGGGGAGCTGTTTTTT. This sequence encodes CASSDRTGPGELFF. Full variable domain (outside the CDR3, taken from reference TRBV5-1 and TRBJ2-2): KAGVTQTPRYLIKTRGQQVTLSCSPISGHRSVSWYQQTPGQGLQFLFEYFSETQRNKGNFPGRFSGRQFSNSRSEMNVSTLELGDSALYLCASSDRTGPGELFFGEGSRLTVL.

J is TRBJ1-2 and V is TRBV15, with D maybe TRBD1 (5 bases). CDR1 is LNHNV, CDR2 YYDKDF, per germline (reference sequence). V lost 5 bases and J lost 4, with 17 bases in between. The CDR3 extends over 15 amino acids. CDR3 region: CATSPPDGRVYGYTF. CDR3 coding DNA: TGTGCCACCAGCCCCCCGGACGGCAGGGTCTATGGCTACACCTTC.

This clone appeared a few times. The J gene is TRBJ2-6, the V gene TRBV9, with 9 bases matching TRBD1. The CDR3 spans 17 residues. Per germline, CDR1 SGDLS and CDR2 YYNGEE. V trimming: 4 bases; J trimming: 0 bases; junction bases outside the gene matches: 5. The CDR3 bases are TGTGCCAGCAGCAGAGGGACAGGGAACTCTGGGGCCAACGTCCTGACTTTC. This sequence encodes CASSRGTGNSGANVLTF. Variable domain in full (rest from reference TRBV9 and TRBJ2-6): DSGVTQTPKHLITATGQRVTLRCSPRSGDLSVYWYQQSLDQGLQFLIQYYNGEERAKGNILERFSAQQFPDLHSELNLSSLELGDSALYFCASSRGTGNSGANVLTFGAGSRLTVL.

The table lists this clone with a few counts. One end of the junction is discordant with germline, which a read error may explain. The CDR3 bases are TGTGCCAGCAGCCTAAACACTGGAATGCGCTTC. Its protein product is CASSLNTGMRF. The chain has TRBV7-2 and TRBJ2-4; no firm D call. This CDR3 comprises 11 residues. CDR1 and CDR2 from the germline V gene are SGHTA and FQGNSA.

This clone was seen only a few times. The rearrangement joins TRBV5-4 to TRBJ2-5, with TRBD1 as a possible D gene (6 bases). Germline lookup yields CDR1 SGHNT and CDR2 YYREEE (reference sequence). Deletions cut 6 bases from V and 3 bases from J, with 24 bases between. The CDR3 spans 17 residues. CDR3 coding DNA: TGTGCCAGCACCCAAAGCTCGGCAGGGGTGGTCGAAGAGACCCAGTACTTC. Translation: CASTQSSAGVVEETQYF.

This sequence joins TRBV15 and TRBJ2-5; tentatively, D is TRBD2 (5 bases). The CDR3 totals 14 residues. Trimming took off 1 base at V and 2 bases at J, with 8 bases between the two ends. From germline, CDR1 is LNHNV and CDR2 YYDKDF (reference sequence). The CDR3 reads CATSRVGEQETQYF. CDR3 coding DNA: TGTGCCACCAGCAGAGTCGGGGAGCAAGAGACCCAGTACTTC.

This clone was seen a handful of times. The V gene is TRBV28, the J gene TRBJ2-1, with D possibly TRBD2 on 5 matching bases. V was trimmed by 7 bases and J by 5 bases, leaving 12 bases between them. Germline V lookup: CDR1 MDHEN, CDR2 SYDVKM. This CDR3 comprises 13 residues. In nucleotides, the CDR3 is TGTGCCAGCAAAGGCGGGCCTGACAATGAGCAGTTCTTC. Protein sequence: CASKGGPDNEQFF.

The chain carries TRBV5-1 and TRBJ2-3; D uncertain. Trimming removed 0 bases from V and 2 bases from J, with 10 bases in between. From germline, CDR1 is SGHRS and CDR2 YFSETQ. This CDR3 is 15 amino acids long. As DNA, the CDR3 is TGCGCCAGCAGCTTGGCCTCAATGAACACAGATACGCAGTATTTT. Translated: CASSLASMNTDTQYF.

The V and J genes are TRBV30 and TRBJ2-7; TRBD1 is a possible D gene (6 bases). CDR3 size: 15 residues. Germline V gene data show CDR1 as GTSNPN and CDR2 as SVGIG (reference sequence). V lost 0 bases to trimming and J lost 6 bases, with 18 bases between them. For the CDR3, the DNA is TGTGCCTGGAGTGTTGGGGGCATAGAACCGAGCGAGCAGTACTTC. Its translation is CAWSVGGIEPSEQYF. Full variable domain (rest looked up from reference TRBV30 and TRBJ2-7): SQTIHQWPATLVQPVGSPLSLECTVEGTSNPNLYWYRQAAGRGLQLLFYSVGIGQISSEVPQNLSASRPQDRQFILSSKKLLLSDSGFYLCAWSVGGIEPSEQYFGPGTRLTVT.

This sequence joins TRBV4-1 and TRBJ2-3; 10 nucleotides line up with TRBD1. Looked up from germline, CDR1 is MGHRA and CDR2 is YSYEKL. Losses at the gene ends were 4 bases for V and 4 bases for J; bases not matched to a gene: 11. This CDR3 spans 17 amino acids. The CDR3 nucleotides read TGCGCCAGCAGCCGTAGAGGAGGGACAGGGGACCCAGATACGCAGTATTTT. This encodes CASSRRGGTGDPDTQYF.